The present entry profiles one T cell receptor beta chain with its context. Its antigen has not been determined. Base qualities are not recorded, but no much larger clone differs from it by a single base. The germline V gene encodes CDR1 SGHVS and CDR2 FNYEAQ. Ends trimmed: V by 5 bases, J by 10 bases; bases unmatched to a gene: 8. Counted from cysteine to phenylalanine, this CDR3 has 13 amino acids. The CDR3 DNA has 39 bases and is translated from base 1. Libraries were prepared through the immunoSEQ multiplex PCR assay. For the multiplex PCR, a mixture combining 60 forward primers for TCR Vbeta segments and 13 reverse primers for TCR Jbeta segments was used. A multiplex PCR assay on genomic DNA amplified the CDR3 region of rearranged TCR beta genes. The Illumina HiSeq System was used to sequence the amplified TCR beta libraries as 87-base-pair reads. The original pipeline was this. A later analysis tallied around 82 million unique TCR beta chains across the approximately 670 repertoires, and some 10 million of those chains were shared by two or more donors. A nearest-neighbor algorithm error-corrected the raw reads and collapsed the reads into unique sequences, merging closely related sequences to remove PCR and sequencing errors. CDR3 sequences were aligned to IMGT reference sequences to assign V, D and J gene segments. For a sequence to be retained, at least a six-nucleotide match to both a V gene segment and a J gene segment was required. A rearrangement was called productive if the CDR3 had no stop codons and remained in frame with V and J, and every other rearrangement was called non-productive. CDR3 was defined according to IMGT convention as the region running from the second conserved V-encoded cysteine to the conserved J-encoded phenylalanine. The earlier analysis of around 640 of the donors excluded sequences that lacked an unambiguous match to a single V gene segment. An earlier analysis of several hundred of the donors called V segments functional above 56.7% productive rearrangements and segregating when the between-donor standard deviation exceeded 5%. A statistical classification framework was built for diagnosing cytomegalovirus status from the catalog of TCR beta chain sequences. In a later analysis, TCR nucleotide sequences were compared against IMGT/GENE-DB human TR gene sequences so that V and J genes could be assigned. In a later analysis, CDR3 sequences and most-parsimonious VDJ recombination scenarios were assigned using the TCRdist pipeline. In a later analysis, each TCR beta chain was defined by its CDR3 amino acid sequence together with its V-gene family, and reads without a unique V-gene family were excluded. To address suspected cross-contamination and a sequencing artifact, a later analysis removed several hundred highly shared, low-generation-probability nucleotide sequences. In a later analysis, a clonal expansion index was calculated for each public chain from normalized within-repertoire ranks of inferred template counts. In a later analysis, generation probabilities were computed with a VDJ recombination model fitted to out-of-frame rearrangements, and the resulting probabilities were checked against IGoR. Hypergeometric tests were used in a later analysis to score TCR-TCR, TCR-HLA and TCR-CMV co-occurrence, with a repertoire-size bias correction applied to the TCR pairs. False discovery rates were estimated in a later analysis by permuting HLA or CMV assignments 20 times. In a later analysis, co-occurring TCRs were grouped using DBSCAN, with TCRdist sequence similarity added in when clustering inside HLA-allele-positive subsets. Repertoires with fewer than 30,000 or more than 120,000 public chains, plus five repertoires with anomalous nucleotide sharing, were excluded from co-occurrence clustering. In TCRdb, the immuneACCESS table is reduced to in-frame sequences with V and J assigned. These tables do not hold every clone; where another copy was compared, an unresolved V gene accounts for under half, and the others remain unexplained. That table supplies the V and J calls and clone size; D and trimming were determined from the DNA. This sample is represented by about 120,000 clones; approximately 74% of them were singletons. Clones ranked in the top ten supply approximately 3.9% of the sample.

The data were taken from a study of cytomegalovirus exposure and HLA in healthy donors (dated by TCRdb to 2015 to 2018). In terms of the full investigation: An earlier analysis of 587 of the donors reported about 250 Gb of sequence data and 117 million unique TCR beta sequences from 150 million to 200 million T cells. The later analysis used no new phenotypic data to find candidate immune exposures, relying instead on TCR beta sequences and their occurrence across donors. An early release covering approximately 600 HLA-typed donors comprised 250 to 350 gigabases of sequencing data and around 80 million unique TCR sequences. Alongside the repertoire data, information on donor age, sex, ethnicity and CMV serostatus was compiled. The study aimed to test whether cataloging public T cell receptors could reveal signatures of past pathogen exposure. A later analysis re-analyzed previously published TCR beta repertoires from 600 to 850 donors and added high-resolution HLA genotyping to study TCR occurrence patterns. The study used immunosequencing to profile the T cell repertoires of hundreds of subjects and linked those repertoires to cytomegalovirus serostatus. Both class I and class II loci were covered by HLA typing, at four-digit resolution. Along with the approximately 700-subject first cohort, a separate validation cohort of over a hundred different subjects was used. Every discovery cohort repertoire had been produced on one sequencing platform. The study combined high-throughput TCR immunosequencing, statistical association of individual TCRs with disease status, and machine learning to predict cytomegalovirus infection status. Four to six DR-DQ haplotypes were handled as single units for association and clustering, since linkage in the cohort was strong. An earlier analysis of around 580 of the donors used high-throughput TCR beta sequencing to judge whether each TCR beta V gene segment behaved as functional or pseudogenic. The number of donors typed differed by locus, with about 629-640 for A, B, C, DRB1 and DQB1, 522 for DQA1, approximately 580 for DPA1, and about 450 for DPB1. On average, around 200,000 unique TCR beta nucleotide sequences were sequenced per donor among 350 to 400 genotyped donors of the cohort, with about 17% of those sequences being non-productive. The genetic ancestry cluster associated with self-reported Caucasian donors included roughly 84% of the 398 genotyped donors. Genome-wide SNP genotypes for about 65% of the 666 donors were used in a later genetic analysis, which treated that subset as a discovery cohort.

What the work shows at the level of the full study, not this receptor alone: The 87-base-pair reads could not distinguish some IMGT-functional V segments, including TRBV6-2 and TRBV6-3, so those segments were excluded. Linkage disequilibrium might explain the correlated functional status among segregating V segments, but an unknown experimental factor could not be excluded. A later analysis associated about 17,000 TCR beta sequences with specific HLA alleles at a false discovery rate of 0.05. Compared with equally common non-associated chains, HLA-associated TCR beta chains in a later analysis were more clonally expanded and had lower generation probabilities. According to the authors, the approach could potentially be generalized to other disease states and immunological phenotypes. In a later analysis, the rate of TCR association differed among HLA loci, with DRB1 alleles having the most associated TCRs and HLA-C alleles having the fewest. A group of highly shared sequence variants was considered likely to be a technical artifact of the sequencing pipeline. This cohort had only TCR beta chains sequenced, and the lack of alpha or paired-chain data limited which features could be detected. Some 15 rarely observed V segments, including chromosome 9 orphons, were excluded from the earlier analysis of several hundred of the donors because counts were too low. Because some donors lacked HLA typing at each locus, the association tests relied only on the typed subset. A further reported finding was that TCR beta sequences accurately predicted the HLA-A and HLA-B alleles for most subjects in the first cohort. According to a later genetic analysis, donors in an Asian-associated ancestry cluster had fewer N-insertions in productive TCRs than the approximately 670-donor mean. Across donors, most TCR sequences were observed very rarely, whereas some public TCRs were present in many individuals. According to a later analysis, parvovirus B19, influenza, CMV and Epstein-Barr virus appeared linked to several top co-occurrence clusters. In a later genetic analysis, a missense DCLRE1C variant was associated with V-gene and J-gene trimming of TCR beta chains, and the association was replicated in an independent cohort. The only immune exposure information available for the cohort was CMV serostatus. In both the original and validation cohorts, the classifier was reported to diagnose cytomegalovirus status with high specificity and sensitivity. In an earlier analysis of fewer than 700 of the donors, most TCR beta V segments appeared in productive rearrangements about 87% or about 30% of the time, broadly matching IMGT annotations. According to a later analysis, most CMV-associated TCR beta chains appeared to be HLA-restricted, and the HLA associations seemed to be driven largely by CMV exposure. Assigning TCR associations to individual alleles was difficult when HLA alleles, especially DR and DQ, strongly co-occurred. Roughly uniform sequencing depth across donors was assumed in presence/absence analyses, although this assumption may not hold. A total of 150 to 200 TCR beta chains were listed by the study as associated with cytomegalovirus. Three of the identified cytomegalovirus-associated TCR beta chains were confirmed in vitro to be specific for cytomegalovirus antigens.

The cohort consisted of 600 or so healthy bone marrow donors. At the time of sampling, every cohort member was nominally healthy, though immune exposures that went unrecorded were likely present. The donor tested CMV seropositive, placing the donor among the 250 to 350 seropositive members of the cohort. Every donor gave a peripheral blood sample, and the peripheral blood mononuclear cells from that sample were used for TCR beta sequencing. Genomic DNA was extracted from the blood cell samples with the Qiagen DNeasy Blood Extraction Kit. The sequencing input was PBMCs. This TCR was sampled from a man aged 40-49 years in good health and CMV-seropositive. The V gene is TRBV7-6 and the J gene is TRBJ2-1, with TRBD1 matching 7 junction bases. CDR3 loop: CASSVGTETEQFF. The base sequence is TGTGCCAGCAGCGTGGGGACAGAAACGGAGCAGTTCTTC.